The subject of this entry is one TCR beta chain. RNA was isolated and reverse transcribed to cDNA, the sequencing template. Clones were sequenced by immunoSEQ multiplex PCR, and TCRdb holds only the in-frame ones, with some missing. The sample has about 210,000 clones; around two fifths are singletons. This sample was taken from a study of CD8+ T cells in alopecia areata. Germline V gene sequence: CDR1 GTSNPN, CDR2 SVGIG (reference sequence). There are 15 residues in the CDR3. Trimming cost V 2 bases and J 0 bases; bases outside gene matches: 3. As to treatment: oral pan-JAK inhibitor, 5-10 mg twice daily.

Here the sequenced sample was CD4+ T cells sorted from blood, taken around week 37, from a patient treated with tofacitinib. This clonotype originated in a human donor with alopecia areata. This chain links TRBV30 with TRBJ1-3, with 8 bases fitting TRBD1. The CDR3 region has the DNA TGTGCCTGGAGTCGACAGGGGTTCTCTGGAAACACCATATATTTT. Translated: CAWSRQGFSGNTIYF.